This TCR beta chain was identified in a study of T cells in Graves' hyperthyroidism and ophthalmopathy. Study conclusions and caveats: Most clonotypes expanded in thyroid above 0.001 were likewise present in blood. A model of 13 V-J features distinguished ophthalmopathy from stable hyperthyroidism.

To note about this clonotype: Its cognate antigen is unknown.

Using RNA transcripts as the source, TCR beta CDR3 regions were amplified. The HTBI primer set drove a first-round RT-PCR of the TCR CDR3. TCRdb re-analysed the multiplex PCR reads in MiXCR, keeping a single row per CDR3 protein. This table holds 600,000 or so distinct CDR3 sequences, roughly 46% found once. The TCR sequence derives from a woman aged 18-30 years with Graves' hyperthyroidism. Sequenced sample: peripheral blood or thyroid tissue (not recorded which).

For the CDR3, the DNA is TGTGCCAGCAGCTTTGCCGGTTTAAGGACAGGGGGACCCTACGAGCAGTACTTC. Protein product: CASSFAGLRTGGPYEQYF. This chain joins TRBV9 and TRBJ2-7; TRBD1 matches 10 bases. CDR1 is SGDLS and CDR2 is YYNGEE in the germline V gene. The V and J ends lost 4 bases and 2 bases, in that order; junction bases with no gene match: 15. CDR3 size: 18 residues.